This T cell receptor beta chain was retrieved from a study of blood T cell repertoires in COVID-19. Study context: Donors in the United States, Italy and Spain gave samples during acute or convalescent COVID-19.

The authors' processing: For nucleated cells, counts were estimated from reference gene primer amplification. Clones were read by immunoSEQ multiplex PCR, and TCRdb kept only the in-frame ones, dropping some. V and J calls and clone size follow that table, whereas D and trimming were derived from the DNA. This sample has about 67,000 clones, with roughly nine tenths found just once. This CDR3 is built from 11 residues. The sample comprised peripheral blood. This TCR was recovered from a man in his forties or fifties with active COVID-19. The chain is built from TRBV21-1 and TRBJ2-7; the DNA was not compared with TRBD2, the D call given in the table. TRBV21-1 is a documented pseudogene. CDR3 nucleotides: TGTGCCAGCAGCAAACTCCACGAGCAGTACTTC. Translating it yields CASSKLHEQYF.